These 16 T cell receptor beta chains share one sample of origin, sequenced in a study of OX40 agonist ivuxolimab in advanced cancers. Data came from immunoSEQ multiplex PCR; TCRdb stores just in-frame clones and leaves some out. The table includes approximately 46,000 clones, 77% detected once. Sample: CD4+ or CD8+ T cells sorted from blood, taken in a trial of the OX40 agonist ivuxolimab. The receptors here all came from an adult with an advanced solid tumor such as melanoma, head and neck, liver or kidney cancer.

The chain has TRBV5-6 and TRBJ1-6, with a weak D call TRBD1 (5 bases). The V and J ends lost 0 bases and 5 bases respectively, with 15 bases between them. The CDR3 extends over 17 amino acids. Germline CDR1 is SGHDT and CDR2 is YYEEEE. In DNA, the CDR3 is TGTGCCAGCAGCTTGGTCGGCGGGACGTCGCATAATTCACCCCTCCACTTT. It encodes CASSLVGGTSHNSPLHF.

This clone is judged medium-sized (0.01 to 0.1%). The chain combines TRBV2 with TRBJ1-5; D unclear. Trimming pared 5 bases from V and 0 bases from J, leaving 5 bases between. Germline V gene data show CDR1 as SNHLY and CDR2 as FYNNEI. There are 13 residues in the CDR3. The CDR3 loop is CASSPDSNQPQHF. The CDR3 coding sequence is TGTGCCAGCAGTCCGGATAGCAATCAGCCCCAGCATTTT.

This chain uses TRBV19 with TRBJ2-2, with TRBD1 as a possible D gene (5 bases). Trimming stripped 1 base from V and 5 bases from J, with 11 bases between. The germline CDR1 and CDR2 sequences are LNHDA and SQIVND (reference sequence). The CDR3 spans 15 residues. Written as DNA, the CDR3 is TGTGCCAGTAGTATAGTAGGGGTCTCAACCGGGGAGCTGTTTTTT. It yields the protein CASSIVGVSTGELFF.

Only one count was recorded for this clone. The gene calls are TRBV7-8 and TRBJ2-7; D unresolved. Trimming took off 3 bases at V and 3 bases at J, with 12 bases between the two ends. From germline, CDR1 is SGHVS and CDR2 FQNEAQ. CDR3 length: 14 residues. The CDR3, as DNA: TGTGCCAGCAGCTTGGAACCTAAAAGCTACGAGCAGTACTTC. It is translated as CASSLEPKSYEQYF. The variable domain in full, completed from reference TRBV7-8 and TRBJ2-7, reads GAGVSQSPRYKVAKRGQDVALRCDPISGHVSLFWYQQALGQGPEFLTYFQNEAQLDKSGLPSDRFFAERPEGSVSTLKIQRTQQEDSAVYLCASSLEPKSYEQYFGPGTRLTVT.

A few counts support this clone. The rearrangement links TRBV5-8 to TRBJ2-3; TRBD2 matches 13 bases. The CDR3 totals 17 residues. The trim removed 5 bases at V and 4 bases at J, leaving 10 bases unmatched. Germline V gene lookup returns CDR1 SGHTS and CDR2 YDEGEE. The CDR3 DNA reads TGTGCCAGCAGTTACTACGGACTAGCGGGAGCAGCAGATACGCAGTATTTT. This gives the protein CASSYYGLAGAADTQYF. Full variable domain (missing parts from reference TRBV5-8 and TRBJ2-3): EAGVTQSPTHLIKTRGQQATLRCSPISGHTSVYWYQQALGLGLQFLLWYDEGEERNRGNFPPRFSGRQFPNYSSELNVNALELEDSALYLCASSYYGLAGAADTQYFGPGTRLTVL.

This sequence joins TRBV28 and TRBJ2-2; D not certain. V lost 5 bases and J 0 bases, leaving 16 bases between the germline ends. Per the germline V gene, CDR1 is MDHEN and CDR2 is SYDVKM. CDR3 length equals 17 residues. CDR3 region: CASSPLRDIANTGELFF. CDR3 DNA sequence: TGTGCCAGCAGTCCTCTCCGCGACATAGCGAACACCGGGGAGCTGTTTTTT.

This clone has only a few counts. The chain carries TRBV5-4 and TRBJ1-1; maybe TRBD1 (5 bases). The CDR3 totals 13 residues. CDR1 and CDR2 from the germline V gene are SGHNT and YYREEE (reference sequence). Trimming took off 4 bases at V and 7 bases at J, with 14 bases between the two ends. The CDR3 sequence: CASSHTGFDEAFF. CDR3 nucleotides: TGTGCCAGCAGCCACACAGGTTTCGATGAAGCTTTCTTT.

This clone is medium-sized (0.01 to 0.1%). V is TRBV28 and J is TRBJ1-1; D might be TRBD1 (5 bases). Germline V gene sequence: CDR1 MDHEN, CDR2 SYDVKM. Deletions cut 6 bases from V and 4 bases from J, with 21 bases between. The CDR3 length is 16 residues. The CDR3 reads CASRVSQGRVGTEAFF. CDR3 nucleotide sequence: TGTGCCAGCAGAGTTTCGCAGGGTCGCGTTGGCACTGAAGCTTTCTTT.

The CDR3: CASSLNAGEETQYF. CDR3 DNA sequence: TGTGCCAGCAGTCTAAATGCAGGGGAAGAGACCCAGTACTTC. This rearrangement joins TRBV6-5 to TRBJ2-5; D perhaps matches TRBD1 (6 bases). CDR3 size: 14 residues. V was clipped by 5 bases and J by 3 bases, with 13 bases between them. CDR1 and CDR2 (germline): MNHEY, SVGAGI.

V gene TRBV7-3 combines with J gene TRBJ2-3, with 8 nucleotides matching TRBD2. This CDR3 spans 14 amino acids. Losses at the gene ends were 5 bases for V and 4 bases for J; bases not matched to a gene: 5. Per the germline V gene, CDR1 is SGHTA and CDR2 is FQGTGA. This chain's CDR3 is CASSPHSGADTQYF. The CDR3 DNA follows: TGTGCCAGCAGCCCCCATAGCGGGGCAGATACGCAGTATTTT.

The chain has TRBV29-1 and TRBJ2-2; D perhaps matches TRBD1 (5 bases). Germline-derived CDR1 and CDR2 are SQVTM and ANQGSEA. Trimming pared 0 bases from V and 7 bases from J, leaving 9 bases between. The CDR3 spans 13 residues. CDR3 protein: CSVEDQGGGELFF. Written as DNA, the CDR3 is TGCAGCGTTGAAGATCAGGGCGGCGGGGAGCTGTTTTTT.

This sequence joins TRBV10-2 and TRBJ2-7, with 11 bases lining up with TRBD2. The CDR3 consists of 16 residues. CDR1 and CDR2 (germline): WSHSY, SAAADI. V trimming: 1 base; J trimming: 2 bases; junction bases outside the gene matches: 4. The DNA for the CDR3 is TGCGCCAGCAGTGAGTTTTTACTAGCGGGAGCCTACGAGCAGTACTTC. This translates into CASSEFLLAGAYEQYF.

CDR3 loop: CASSLFSKGFDSPLHF. CDR3 DNA: TGTGCCAGCAGTTTATTTAGCAAGGGTTTTGATTCACCCCTCCACTTT. The chain combines TRBV27 with TRBJ1-6; no clear D. Trimming took off 1 base at V and 8 bases at J, with 15 bases between the two ends. The germline CDR1 and CDR2 sequences are MNHEY and SMNVEV (reference sequence). The CDR3 is 16 residues long.

The chain links TRBV5-1 to TRBJ2-2, with 14 bases lining up with TRBD2. V was clipped by 5 bases and J by 3 bases; unmatched bases: 9. Germline V CDR1 and CDR2: SGHRS, YFSETQ. The CDR3 has 18 residues. The DNA of the CDR3 is TGCGCCAGCAGGGCCGGACTAGCGGGAGGTTCGTACACCGGGGAGCTGTTTTTT. Its protein product is CASRAGLAGGSYTGELFF.

This rearrangement joins TRBV5-1 to TRBJ2-1, with D tentatively TRBD2 (6 bases). This CDR3 contains 13 residues. Trimming stripped 5 bases from V and 8 bases from J, with 14 bases between. Germline assignment: CDR1 SGHRS and CDR2 YFSETQ. The CDR3 region has the DNA TGCGCCAGCAGTGCGGGGCCTGGGGATGAGCAGTTCTTC. Amino acids: CASSAGPGDEQFF.

The gene calls are TRBV28 and TRBJ1-2, with D possibly being TRBD1 (6 bases). V was pared by 6 bases and J by 4 bases, with 15 bases between. The CDR3 sequence is 14 residues long. Germline V CDR1 and CDR2: MDHEN, SYDVKM. The CDR3 spells CASRDGQILYGYTF. For the CDR3, the DNA is TGTGCCAGCAGGGACGGACAGATCCTCTATGGCTACACCTTC.